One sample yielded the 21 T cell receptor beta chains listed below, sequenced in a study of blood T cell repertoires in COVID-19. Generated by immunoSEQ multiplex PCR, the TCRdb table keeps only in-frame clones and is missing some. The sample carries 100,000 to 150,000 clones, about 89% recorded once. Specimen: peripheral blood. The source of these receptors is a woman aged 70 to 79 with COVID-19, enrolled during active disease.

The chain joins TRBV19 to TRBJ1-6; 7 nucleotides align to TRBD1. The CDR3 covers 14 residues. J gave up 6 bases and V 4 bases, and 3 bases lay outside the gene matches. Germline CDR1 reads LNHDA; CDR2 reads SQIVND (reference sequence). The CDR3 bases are TGTGCCAGTAGTACGACAGGGAGTAATTCACCCCTCCACTTT. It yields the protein CASSTTGSNSPLHF.

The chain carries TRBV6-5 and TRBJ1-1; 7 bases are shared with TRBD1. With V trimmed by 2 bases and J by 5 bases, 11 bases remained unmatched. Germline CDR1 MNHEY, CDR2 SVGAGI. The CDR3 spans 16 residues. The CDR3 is CASSYNPSGGRTEAFF. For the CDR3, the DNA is TGTGCCAGCAGTTACAACCCTTCAGGGGGGAGAACTGAAGCTTTCTTT.

The DNA for the CDR3 is TGTGCCAGCAGCTTGGTAGGCAGGGGATCTGAAAAACTGTTTTTT. This translates into CASSLVGRGSEKLFF. The chain has TRBV5-6 and TRBJ1-4, with D tentatively TRBD1 (6 bases). The germline V and J ends were trimmed by 0 bases and 7 bases, with 13 bases remaining between them. The CDR3 spans 15 residues. Germline values: CDR1 SGHDT, CDR2 YYEEEE.

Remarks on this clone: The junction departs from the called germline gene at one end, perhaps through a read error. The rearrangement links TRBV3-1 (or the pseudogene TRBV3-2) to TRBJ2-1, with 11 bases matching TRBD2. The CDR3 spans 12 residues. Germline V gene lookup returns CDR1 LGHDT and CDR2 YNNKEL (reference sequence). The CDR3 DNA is TGTGCCAGCAGCCATAGCGGGGGGGCCCGAATCTTC. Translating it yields CASSHSGGARIF.

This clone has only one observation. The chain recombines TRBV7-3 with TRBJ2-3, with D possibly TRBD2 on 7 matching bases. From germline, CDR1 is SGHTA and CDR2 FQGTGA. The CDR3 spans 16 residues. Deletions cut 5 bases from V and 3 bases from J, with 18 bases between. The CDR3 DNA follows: TGTGCCAGCAGCGCAGAGGGGGGGCGCGGTACAGATACGCAGTATTTT. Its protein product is CASSAEGGRGTDTQYF.

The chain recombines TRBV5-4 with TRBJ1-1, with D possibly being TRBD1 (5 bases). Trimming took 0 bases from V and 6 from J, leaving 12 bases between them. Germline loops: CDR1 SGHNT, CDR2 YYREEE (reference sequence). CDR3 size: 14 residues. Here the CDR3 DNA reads TGTGCCAGCAGCTTGGTATCGGGGGGATCTGAAGCTTTCTTT. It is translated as CASSLVSGGSEAFF. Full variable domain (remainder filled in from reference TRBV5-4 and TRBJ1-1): ETGVTQSPTHLIKTRGQQVTLRCSSQSGHNTVSWYQQALGQGPQFIFQYYREEENGRGNFPPRFSGLQFPNYSSELNVNALELDDSALYLCASSLVSGGSEAFFGQGTRLTVV.

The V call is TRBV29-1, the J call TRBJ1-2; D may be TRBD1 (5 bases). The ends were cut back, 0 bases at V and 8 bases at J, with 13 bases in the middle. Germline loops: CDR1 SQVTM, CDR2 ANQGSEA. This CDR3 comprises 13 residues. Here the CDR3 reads CSVEDKGDGGYTF. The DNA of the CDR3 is TGCAGCGTTGAAGATAAAGGGGATGGGGGCTACACCTTC.

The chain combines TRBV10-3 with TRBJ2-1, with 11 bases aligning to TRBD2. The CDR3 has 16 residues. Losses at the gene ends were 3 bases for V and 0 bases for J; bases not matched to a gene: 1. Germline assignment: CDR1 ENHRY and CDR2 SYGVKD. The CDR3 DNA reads TGTGCCATCAGTGATACTAGCGGGAGCTCCTACAATGAGCAGTTCTTC. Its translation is CAISDTSGSSYNEQFF.

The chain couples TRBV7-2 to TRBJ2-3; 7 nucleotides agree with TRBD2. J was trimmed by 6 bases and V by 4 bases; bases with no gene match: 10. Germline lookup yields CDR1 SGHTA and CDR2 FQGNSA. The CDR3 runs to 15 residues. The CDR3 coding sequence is TGTGCCAGCAGCTCCCGGGGGGTGGGGGGTGATACGCAGTATTTT. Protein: CASSSRGVGGDTQYF.

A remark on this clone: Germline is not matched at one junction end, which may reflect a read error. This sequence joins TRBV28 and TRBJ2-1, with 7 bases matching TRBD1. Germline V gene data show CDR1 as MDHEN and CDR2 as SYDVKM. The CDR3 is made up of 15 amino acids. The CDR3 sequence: CASSLYRGSYNEQFF. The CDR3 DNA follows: TGTGCCAGCAGCTTATACAGGGGCTCCTACAATGAGCAGTTCTTC. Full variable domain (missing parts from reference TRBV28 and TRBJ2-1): DVKVTQSSRYLVKRTGEKVFLECVQDMDHENMFWYRQDPGLGLRLIYFSYDVKMKEKGDIPEGYSVSREKKERFSLILESASTNQTSMYLCASSLYRGSYNEQFFGPGTRLTVL.

The CDR3 region is CASMVGHYEQYF. The DNA of the CDR3 is TGTGCGAGTATGGTGGGGCACTACGAGCAGTACTTC. The chain has TRBV30 and TRBJ2-7; TRBD1 might be the D (5 bases). CDR3 length: 12 residues. The germline CDR1 and CDR2 sequences are GTSNPN and SVGIG (reference sequence).

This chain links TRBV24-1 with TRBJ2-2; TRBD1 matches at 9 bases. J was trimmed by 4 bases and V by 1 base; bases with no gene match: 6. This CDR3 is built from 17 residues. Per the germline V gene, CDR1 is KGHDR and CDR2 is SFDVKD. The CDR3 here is CATSDFGTGRRTGELFF. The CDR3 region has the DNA TGTGCCACCAGTGATTTCGGGACAGGGCGTCGCACCGGGGAGCTGTTTTTT.

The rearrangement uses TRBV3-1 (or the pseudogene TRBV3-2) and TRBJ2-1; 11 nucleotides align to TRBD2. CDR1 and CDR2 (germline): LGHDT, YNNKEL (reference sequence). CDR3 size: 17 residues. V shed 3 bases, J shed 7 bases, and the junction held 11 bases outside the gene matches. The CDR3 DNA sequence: TGTGCCAGCAGCCACTTACTCCTAGCGGGGGGACCTAATGAGCAGTTCTTC. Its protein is CASSHLLLAGGPNEQFF.

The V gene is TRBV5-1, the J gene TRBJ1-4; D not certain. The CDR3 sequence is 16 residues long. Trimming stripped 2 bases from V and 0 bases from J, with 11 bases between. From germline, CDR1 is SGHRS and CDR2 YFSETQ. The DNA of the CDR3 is TGCGCCAGCAGCTTTGGTCCAGGTTCAACTAATGAAAAACTGTTTTTT. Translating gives CASSFGPGSTNEKLFF. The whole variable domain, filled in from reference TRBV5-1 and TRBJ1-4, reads KAGVTQTPRYLIKTRGQQVTLSCSPISGHRSVSWYQQTPGQGLQFLFEYFSETQRNKGNFPGRFSGRQFSNSRSEMNVSTLELGDSALYLCASSFGPGSTNEKLFFGSGTQLSVL.

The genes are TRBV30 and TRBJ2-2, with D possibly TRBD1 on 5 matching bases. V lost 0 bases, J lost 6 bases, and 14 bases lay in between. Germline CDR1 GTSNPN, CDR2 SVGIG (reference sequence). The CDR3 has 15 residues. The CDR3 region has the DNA TGTGCCTGGAGTGTTAGTCCCAGGGTAGCCGGGGAGCTGTTTTTT. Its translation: CAWSVSPRVAGELFF.

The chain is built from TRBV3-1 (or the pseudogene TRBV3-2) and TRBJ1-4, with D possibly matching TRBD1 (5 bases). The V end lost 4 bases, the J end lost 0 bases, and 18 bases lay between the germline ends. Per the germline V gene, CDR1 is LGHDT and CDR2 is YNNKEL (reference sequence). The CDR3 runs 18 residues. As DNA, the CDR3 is TGTGCCAGCAGCCTGGGATGGGGACGCGGGGCAACTAATGAAAAACTGTTTTTT. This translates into CASSLGWGRGATNEKLFF.

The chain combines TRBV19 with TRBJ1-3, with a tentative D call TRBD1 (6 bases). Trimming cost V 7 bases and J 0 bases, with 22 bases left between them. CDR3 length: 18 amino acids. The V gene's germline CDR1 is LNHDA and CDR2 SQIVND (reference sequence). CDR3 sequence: CASTPGQRAAFSGNTIYF. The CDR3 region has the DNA TGTGCCAGTACCCCGGGACAACGAGCGGCCTTCTCTGGAAACACCATATATTTT.

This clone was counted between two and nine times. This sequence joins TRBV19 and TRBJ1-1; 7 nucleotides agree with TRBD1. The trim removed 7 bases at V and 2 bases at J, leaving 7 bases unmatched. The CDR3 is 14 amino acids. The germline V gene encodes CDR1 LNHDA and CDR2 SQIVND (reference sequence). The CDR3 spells CASTAGQINTEAFF. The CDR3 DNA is TGTGCCAGTACTGCGGGACAGATAAACACTGAAGCTTTCTTT. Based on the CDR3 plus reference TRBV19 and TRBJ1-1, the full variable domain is DGGITQSPKYLFRKEGQNVTLSCEQNLNHDAMYWYRQDPGQGLRLIYYSQIVNDFQKGDIAEGYSVSREKKESFPLTVTSAQKNPTAFYLCASTAGQINTEAFFGQGTRLTVV.

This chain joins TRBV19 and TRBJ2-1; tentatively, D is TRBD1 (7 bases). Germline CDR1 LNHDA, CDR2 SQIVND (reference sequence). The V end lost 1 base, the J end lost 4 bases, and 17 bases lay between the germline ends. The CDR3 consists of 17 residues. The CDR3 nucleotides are TGTGCCAGTAGTATAGGGAGGGGGCAGCAAATATACAATGAGCAGTTCTTC. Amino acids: CASSIGRGQQIYNEQFF.

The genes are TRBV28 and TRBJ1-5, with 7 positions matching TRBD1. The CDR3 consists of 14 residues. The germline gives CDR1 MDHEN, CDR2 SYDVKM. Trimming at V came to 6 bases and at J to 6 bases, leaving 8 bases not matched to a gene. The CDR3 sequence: CASRTQGVGQPQHF. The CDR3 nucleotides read TGTGCCAGCAGAACCCAGGGGGTCGGTCAGCCCCAGCATTTT.

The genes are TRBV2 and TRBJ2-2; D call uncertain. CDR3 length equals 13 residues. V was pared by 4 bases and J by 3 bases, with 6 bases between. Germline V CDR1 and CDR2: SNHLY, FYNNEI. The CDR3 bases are TGTGCCAGCAGTGTCCACTACACCGGGGAGCTGTTTTTT. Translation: CASSVHYTGELFF.